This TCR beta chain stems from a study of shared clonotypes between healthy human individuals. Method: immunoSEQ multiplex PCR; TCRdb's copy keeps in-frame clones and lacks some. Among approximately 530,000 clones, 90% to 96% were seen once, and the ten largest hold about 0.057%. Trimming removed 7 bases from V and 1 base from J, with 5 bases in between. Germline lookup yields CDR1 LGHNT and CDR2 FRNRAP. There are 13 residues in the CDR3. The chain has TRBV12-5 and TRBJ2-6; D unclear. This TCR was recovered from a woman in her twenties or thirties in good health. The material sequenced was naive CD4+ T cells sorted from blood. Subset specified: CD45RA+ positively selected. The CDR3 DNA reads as TGTGCTAGTGCTCGATCTGGGGCCAACGTCCTGACTTTC. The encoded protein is CASARSGANVLTF.